The 18 T cell receptor beta chains below all came from one sample that was sequenced in a study of quantifying T cell responses using KT2 cells. Study overall: RNA was reverse transcribed with TCR alpha and beta constant-region primers.

The cDNA 3' end received a ligated oligonucleotide with a UMI. First-round PCR used around 4 cycles and beta primers RC1.1 and RC1.2 covering TRBC1 and TRBC2. TCRdb used MiXCR to reprocess the UMI-ligation and nested PCR reads, holding one entry per CDR3 protein. The top ten hold more than 9% of the sample, which has approximately 46,000 distinct CDR3 sequences, approximately 10% seen once. Input material: PBMCs spiked with cells of the T cell clone KT2. The origin of the receptors is a human donor.

The table lists this clonotype with a few counts. The rearrangement links TRBV7-8 to TRBJ2-7, with D possibly TRBD2 on 6 matching bases. The CDR3 totals 15 residues. The germline V gene encodes CDR1 SGHVS and CDR2 FQNEAQ. The germline V and J ends were trimmed by 1 base and 3 bases, with 13 bases remaining between them. The DNA for the CDR3 is TGTGCCAGCAGCTTAGTGTCCGGGGGTCTCTACGAGCAGTACTTC. Translation: CASSLVSGGLYEQYF.

The chain uses TRBV12-3 or TRBV12-4 and TRBJ2-3, with TRBD2 identical over 8 bases. The CDR3 is 13 residues long. V was clipped by 6 bases and J by 6 bases; unmatched bases: 5. CDR3 sequence: CASRGTSSDTQYF. CDR3 bases: TGTGCCAGCAGGGGGACTAGTTCGGATACGCAGTATTTT.

This clonotype was seen at least ten times. The genes are TRBV12-3 or TRBV12-4 and TRBJ2-2; D is uncertain. The V gene lost 5 bases and the J gene lost 2 bases, with 15 bases spanning the gap. The CDR3 length is 16 residues. CDR3 nucleotides: TGTGCCAGCAGTCTTCTCCCTTTCGTAAACACCGGGGAGCTGTTTTTT. It encodes CASSLLPFVNTGELFF.

This clonotype was detected many times. The genes are TRBV6-5 and TRBJ1-1; D not resolved. Trimming removed 5 bases from V and 1 base from J, with 17 bases in between. The CDR3 is 16 residues long. The germline V gene has CDR1 MNHEY and CDR2 SVGAGI. In DNA, the CDR3 is TGTGCCAGCAGTCCGCCCGGCGTGGTGGGGAACACTGAAGCTTTCTTT. Translation: CASSPPGVVGNTEAFF.

This rearrangement joins TRBV5-1 to TRBJ1-1; tentatively, D is TRBD1 (6 bases). Germline V gives CDR1 SGHRS, CDR2 YFSETQ. This CDR3 contains 14 residues. V gave up 5 bases and J gave up 0 bases, with 11 bases separating them. DNA for the CDR3: TGCGCCAGCAGGTACAGGGACATGAACACTGAAGCTTTCTTT. It yields the protein CASRYRDMNTEAFF.

This clonotype occurred many times. This chain uses TRBV3-1 with TRBJ2-3; 14 positions match TRBD2. The V segment lost 4 bases and the J segment 7 bases; nucleotides outside the gene matches: 7. CDR1 is LGHDT, CDR2 YNNKEL, per germline (reference sequence). The CDR3 consists of 16 residues. DNA of the CDR3: TGTGCCAGCAGCCGGCGACTAGCGGGAGGGCCTAATACGCAGTATTTT. Amino acids: CASSRRLAGGPNTQYF.

The chain has TRBV15 and TRBJ1-2; D unclear. CDR3 size: 13 residues. Looked up from germline, CDR1 is LNHNV and CDR2 is YYDKDF (reference sequence). V shed 5 bases and J shed 5 bases, with 12 bases lying between them. CDR3 loop: CATSLGTQYGYTF. CDR3 sequence (DNA): TGTGCCACCAGCCTCGGTACTCAGTATGGCTACACCTTC. The full variable domain, completed using reference TRBV15 and TRBJ1-2, is DAMVIQNPRYQVTQFGKPVTLSCSQTLNHNVMYWYQQKSSQAPKLLFHYYDKDFNNEADTPDNFQSRRPNTSFCFLDIRSPGLGDTAMYLCATSLGTQYGYTFGSGTRLTVV.

This clonotype has more than one count but fewer than ten. V is TRBV7-2 and J is TRBJ2-7, with D unclear. Looked up from germline, CDR1 is SGHTA and CDR2 is FQGNSA. The CDR3 has 12 amino acids. V was pared by 5 bases and J by 6 bases, with 11 bases between. The CDR3 sequence is CASSPYIGEQYF. DNA for the CDR3: TGTGCCAGCAGCCCGTATATAGGCGAGCAGTACTTC.

At least ten counts were recorded for this clonotype. V is TRBV7-9 and J is TRBJ2-1; perhaps TRBD2 as D (5 bases). Germline loops: CDR1 SEHNR, CDR2 FQNEAQ (reference sequence). V was cut by 5 bases and J by 9 bases, with 14 bases left in between. The CDR3 runs to 13 residues. DNA for the CDR3: TGTGCCAGCAGCGTCGAACTAGGCGGTGAGCAGTTCTTC. The encoded protein is CASSVELGGEQFF.

This clonotype was observed a handful of times. This chain links TRBV2 with TRBJ1-2, with TRBD1 matching 8 bases. Germline V gene sequence: CDR1 SNHLY, CDR2 FYNNEI. This CDR3 has 14 amino acids. Trimming cost V 5 bases and J 8 bases; bases outside gene matches: 10. CDR3 region: CASSTRQGTPGYTF. CDR3 bases: TGTGCCAGCAGTACAAGACAGGGGACCCCCGGCTACACCTTC.

This clonotype was detected a few times. The chain recombines TRBV5-1 with TRBJ2-5, with D maybe TRBD2 (6 bases). This CDR3 spans 16 amino acids. CDR1 is SGHRS and CDR2 is YFSETQ in the germline V gene. V lost 4 bases, J lost 2 bases, and 18 bases lay in between. The CDR3: CASSDTSISGQETQYF. Here the CDR3 DNA reads TGCGCCAGCAGCGATACGTCCATTAGCGGTCAAGAGACCCAGTACTTC.

This clonotype was detected only a few times. This chain uses TRBV29-1 with TRBJ2-3; the D gene could be TRBD1 or TRBD2 (5 bases each). The V gene's germline CDR1 is SQVTM and CDR2 ANQGSEA. The CDR3 sequence is 14 residues long. Trimming stripped 4 bases from V and 0 bases from J, with 11 bases between. DNA for the CDR3: TGCAGCGTTGTGGGGGACCGAAGCACAGATACGCAGTATTTT. Its protein product is CSVVGDRSTDTQYF.

This clonotype has just a few counts. The CDR3 sequence is CASSLNPAGVGDTQYF. CDR3 coding DNA: TGTGCCAGCAGCTTAAACCCGGCGGGGGTCGGAGATACGCAGTATTTT. This chain uses TRBV7-6 with TRBJ2-3; 7 positions agree with TRBD2. This CDR3 has 16 residues. Unmatched junction bases numbered 10, after V lost 2 bases and J lost 5 bases. Germline V CDR1 and CDR2: SGHVS, FNYEAQ.

This clonotype occurred a few times. A read error may produce the germline difference seen at one junction end. The V call is TRBV30, the J call TRBJ2-3; TRBD2 matches at 8 bases. The germline V gene has CDR1 GTSNPN and CDR2 SVGIG (reference sequence). The CDR3 covers 13 residues. Here the CDR3 DNA reads TGTGCCGGGAGCGGGGGTGGGACAGATACGCAGTATTTT. Its translation is CAGSGGGTDTQYF.

The chain carries TRBV4-1 and TRBJ1-1; no clear D gene. This CDR3 has 15 amino acids. CDR1 is MGHRA and CDR2 is YSYEKL in the germline V gene. The V end was cut by 0 bases, the J end by 0 bases, with 8 bases between. CDR3 sequence: CASSQETEVNTEAFF. In DNA, the CDR3 is TGCGCCAGCAGCCAAGAGACTGAGGTGAACACTGAAGCTTTCTTT.

This clonotype was counted ten times or more. V gene TRBV12-3 or TRBV12-4 combines with J gene TRBJ1-1, with D uncertain. Trimming cost V 6 bases and J 2 bases, with 7 bases left between them. There are 12 residues in the CDR3. CDR3 in amino acids: CASSPTNTEAFF. In nucleotides, the CDR3 is TGTGCCAGCAGCCCAACTAACACTGAAGCTTTCTTT.

The genes are TRBV12-3 or TRBV12-4 and TRBJ1-2; the match to TRBD1 covers 9 bases. The CDR3 runs 14 residues. With V trimmed by 7 bases and J by 8 bases, 11 bases remained unmatched. CDR3 coding DNA: TGTGCCAGCACCGCGGGACAGGGATCTTCCGGCTACACCTTC. This translates into CASTAGQGSSGYTF.

The V call is TRBV30, the J call TRBJ1-1, with D uncertain. Germline CDR1 and CDR2: GTSNPN and SVGIG (reference sequence). With 4 bases removed from V and 3 bases from J, the gap between germline ends came to 6 bases. The CDR3 extends over 11 amino acids. CDR3 loop: CAWTRDTEAFF. CDR3 nucleotides: TGTGCCTGGACCCGGGACACTGAAGCTTTCTTT.